The clone carrying this T cell receptor (beta chain) was seen only a few times. All unsorted peripheral T cells were captured because whole blood was used without fractionation. The sample comes from a study of HIV-infected patients and healthy controls. About 550 ng RNA was reverse transcribed with alpha and beta constant-region primers. Using multiplexing indices, alpha and beta chain libraries were generated apart by chain-specific third strand synthesis. TCRdb processed the 5' RACE reads anew with MiXCR; each CDR3 protein has one entry. This sample yields roughly 16,000 distinct CDR3 sequences, of which approximately 5.8% are seen a single time; 1.5% to 2% belongs to the top ten. Specimen: blood. The sequence was collected from an adult in good health.

The CDR3 loop reads CASSIRRTNYGYTF. The DNA of the CDR3 is TGTGCCAGTAGTATTAGACGGACTAACTATGGCTACACCTTC. V gene TRBV19 combines with J gene TRBJ1-2; D is unresolved. CDR3 length equals 14 residues. Trimming took off 3 bases at V and 0 bases at J, with 8 bases between the two ends. Per germline, CDR1 LNHDA and CDR2 SQIVND (reference sequence).